The TCR beta chain under discussion was sequenced for a study of T-cell memory formation after mild COVID-19. Study results and limitations: Cross-reactive memory seemingly joined, as some responding clones were found in pre-infection memory.

As to this clonotype: Its specificity is unknown.

The CDR3 spans 14 residues. With V trimmed by 6 bases and J by 8 bases, 6 bases remained unmatched. Germline values: CDR1 SNHLY, CDR2 FYNNEI. TCRdb redid the calling of the 5' RACE reads with MiXCR, one entry per CDR3 protein. The table has hundreds of thousands of distinct CDR3 sequences, roughly an eighth seen once. The TCR originated in a man aged 18-30 years who had mild COVID-19 (a few samples of this study predate the infection). Cell type and time point are not known. This rearrangement joins TRBV2 to TRBJ2-1; 11 bases agree with TRBD1. Sequenced material: PBMCs or a T cell subset sorted from them (not recorded which). Here the CDR3 DNA reads TGTGCCAGCAGGAGGACAGGGGGCTCGGATGAGCAGTTCTTC. This gives the protein CASRRTGGSDEQFF.